This T cell receptor beta chain appears in the sequencing data of a study of blood T cell repertoires in COVID-19. Only in-frame clones appear in the TCRdb table, and some are missing; sequencing was by immunoSEQ multiplex PCR. The sample includes 70,000 to 90,000 clones, about 86% of them seen just once. Patients of the Seattle cohort, enrolled during active infection, were followed longitudinally. The sequence was collected from an elderly man with COVID-19, enrolled during active disease. The sample comprised peripheral blood.

The CDR3, as DNA: TGTGCCAGCAGACAGGGGGGGAGCCAAGAGACCCAGTACTTC. As protein: CASRQGGSQETQYF. V is TRBV3-1 (or the pseudogene TRBV3-2) and J is TRBJ2-5; D is perhaps TRBD1 (8 bases). CDR1 and CDR2 (germline): LGHDT, YNNKEL (reference sequence). This CDR3 spans 14 amino acids. Trimming stripped 6 bases from V and 1 base from J, with 12 bases between.